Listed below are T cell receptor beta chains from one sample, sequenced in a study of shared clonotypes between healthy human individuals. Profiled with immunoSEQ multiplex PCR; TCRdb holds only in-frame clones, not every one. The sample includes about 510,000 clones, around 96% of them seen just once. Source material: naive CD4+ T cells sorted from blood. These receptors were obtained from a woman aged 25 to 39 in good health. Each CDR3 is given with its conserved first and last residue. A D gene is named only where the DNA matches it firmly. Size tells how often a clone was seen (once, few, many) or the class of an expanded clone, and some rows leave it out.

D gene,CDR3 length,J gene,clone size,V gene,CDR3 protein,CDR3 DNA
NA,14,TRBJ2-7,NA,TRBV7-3,CASSSQGGAYEQYF,TGTGCCAGCAGCTCCCAAGGGGGGGCGTACGAGCAGTACTTC
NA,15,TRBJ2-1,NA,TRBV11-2,CASSFPGLTYNEQFF,TGTGCCAGCAGCTTCCCCGGGCTCACCTACAATGAGCAGTTCTTC
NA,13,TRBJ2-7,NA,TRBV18,CASSGQDPYEQYF,TGTGCCAGCTCAGGCCAGGACCCCTACGAGCAGTACTTC
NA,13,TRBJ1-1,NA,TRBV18,CASSPSGNTEAFF,TGTGCCAGCTCACCCAGCGGGAACACTGAAGCTTTCTTT
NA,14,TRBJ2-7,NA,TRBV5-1,CASSLTGSSYEQYF,TGCGCCAGCAGCTTGACTGGGAGCTCCTACGAGCAGTACTTC
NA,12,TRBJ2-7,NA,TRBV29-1,CSVEHFLYEQYF,TGCAGCGTTGAACACTTCTTATACGAGCAGTACTTC
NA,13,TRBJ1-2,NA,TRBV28,CASSKMLHYGYTF,TGTGCCAGCAGCAAGATGTTGCACTATGGCTACACCTTC
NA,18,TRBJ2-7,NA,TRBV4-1,CASSQDPEWAGVSYEQYF,TGCGCCAGCAGCCAAGATCCGGAATGGGCAGGGGTGTCCTACGAGCAGTATTTC
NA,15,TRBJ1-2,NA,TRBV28,CASSLYQGGASDYTF,TGTGCCAGCAGTTTATATCAGGGTGGTGCCTCGGACTACACCTTC
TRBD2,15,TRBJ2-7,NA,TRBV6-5,CASSATSGVSYEQYF,TGTGCCAGCAGCGCGACTAGCGGGGTCTCCTACGAGCAGTACTTC
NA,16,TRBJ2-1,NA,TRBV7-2,CATNLVMFRGMDEQFF,TGTGCCACCAACCTAGTTATGTTCCGGGGTATGGATGAGCAGTTCTTC
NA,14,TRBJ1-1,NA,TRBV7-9,CASSPAGWNTEAFF,TGTGCCAGCAGCCCTGCCGGCTGGAACACTGAAGCTTTCTTT
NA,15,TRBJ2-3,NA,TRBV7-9,CASSERSRSGDTQYF,TGTGCCAGCAGCGAAAGGTCCCGGTCGGGGGATACGCAGTATTTT
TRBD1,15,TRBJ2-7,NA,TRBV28,CASSLPGTGAYEQYF,TGTGCCAGCAGTTTACCCGGGACAGGAGCCTACGAGCAGTACTTC
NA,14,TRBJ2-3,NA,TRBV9,CASSVALGRDTQYF,TGTGCCAGCAGCGTAGCTCTAGGACGAGATACGCAGTATTTT
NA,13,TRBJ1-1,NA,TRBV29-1,CSAKTATNTEAFF,TGCAGCGCTAAGACAGCCACGAACACTGAAGCTTTCTTT
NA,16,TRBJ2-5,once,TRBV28,CASSLEGWEAGETQYF,TGTGCCAGCAGTTTGGAAGGTTGGGAGGCGGGGGAGACCCAGTACTTC
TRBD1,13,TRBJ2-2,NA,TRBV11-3,CASRQGHTGELFF,TGTGCCAGTAGACAGGGGCACACCGGGGAGCTGTTTTTT
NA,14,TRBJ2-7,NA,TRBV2,CASSPRVTSYEQYF,TGTGCCAGCAGCCCTAGGGTAACCTCCTACGAGCAGTACTTC
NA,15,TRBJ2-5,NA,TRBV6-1,CASSEVFTSTETQYF,TGTGCCAGCAGTGAAGTCTTTACTAGCACGGAGACCCAGTACTTC
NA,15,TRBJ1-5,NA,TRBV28,CASSLLAGPDQPQHF,TGTGCCAGCAGTTTATTAGCAGGGCCCGATCAGCCCCAGCATTTT
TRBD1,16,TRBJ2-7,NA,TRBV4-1,CASSRDRQGLQGEQYF,TGCGCCAGCAGCCGTGACCGACAGGGTTTACAGGGCGAGCAGTACTTC
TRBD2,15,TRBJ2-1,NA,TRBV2,CASSKGLAAGNEQFF,TGTGCCAGCAGTAAGGGACTAGCAGCAGGCAATGAGCAGTTCTTC
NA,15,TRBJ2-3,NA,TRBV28,CASSLYGRARDTQYF,TGTGCCAGCAGTTTATATGGCAGGGCGCGCGATACGCAGTATTTT
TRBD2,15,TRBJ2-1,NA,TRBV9,CASSLTSGDYNEQFF,TGTGCCAGCAGCTTGACTAGCGGGGATTACAATGAGCAGTTCTTC
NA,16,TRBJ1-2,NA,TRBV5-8,CASSYGTPVSNYGYTF,TGTGCCAGCAGCTACGGGACACCCGTTTCTAACTATGGCTACACCTTC
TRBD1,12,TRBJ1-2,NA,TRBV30,CAWREDRDGYTF,TGTGCCTGGAGGGAGGACAGGGATGGCTACACCTTC
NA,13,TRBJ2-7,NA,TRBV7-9,CASRSGKTYEQYF,TGTGCCAGCAGGTCTGGAAAGACATACGAGCAGTACTTC
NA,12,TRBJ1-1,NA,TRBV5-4,CASSLVNTEAFF,TGTGCCAGCAGCTTGGTTAACACTGAAGCTTTCTTT
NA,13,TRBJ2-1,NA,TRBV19,CASSIGYYNEQFF,TGTGCCAGTAGTATTGGCTATTACAATGAGCAGTTCTTC
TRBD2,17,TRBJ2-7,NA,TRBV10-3,CAISESLLAGGPYEQYF,TGTGCCATCAGTGAGTCGTTGCTAGCGGGAGGACCGTACGAGCAGTACTTC
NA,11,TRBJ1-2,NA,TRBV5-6,CASSSPNGYTF,TGTGCCAGCAGCTCCCCCAATGGCTACACCTTC
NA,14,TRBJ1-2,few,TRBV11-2,CASSLDGTGYGYTF,TGTGCCAGCAGCTTAGACGGCACGGGTTATGGCTACACCTTC
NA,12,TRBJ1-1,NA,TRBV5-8,CASSSQPTPGFF,TGTGCCAGCAGCTCCCAGCCTACACCAGGGTTCTTT
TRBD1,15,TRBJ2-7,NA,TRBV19,CASSATGALSYEQYF,TGTGCCAGTAGTGCAACAGGGGCCCTATCCTACGAGCAGTACTTC
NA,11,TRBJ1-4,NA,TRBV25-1,CASRHNEKLFF,TGTGCCAGCAGGCACAATGAAAAACTGTTTTTT
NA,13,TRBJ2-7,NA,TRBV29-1,CSVFIRGKYEQYF,TGCAGCGTTTTCATCAGGGGCAAGTACGAGCAGTACTTC
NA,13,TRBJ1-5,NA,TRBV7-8,CASSLSGDQPQHF,TGTGCCAGCAGCTTATCCGGGGATCAGCCCCAGCATTTT
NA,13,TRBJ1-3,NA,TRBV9,CASSFGRGNTIYF,TGTGCCAGCAGCTTTGGACGGGGAAACACCATATATTTT
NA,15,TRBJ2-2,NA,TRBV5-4,CASSLISGDTGELFF,TGTGCCAGCAGCTTGATCAGCGGAGACACCGGGGAGCTGTTTTTT
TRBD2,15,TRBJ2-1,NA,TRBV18,CASSLRTSAGNEQFF,TGTGCCAGCTCACTGAGGACTAGCGCGGGCAATGAGCAGTTCTTC
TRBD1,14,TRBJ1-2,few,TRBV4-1,CASSGTGALYGYTF,TGCGCCAGCAGCGGGACAGGGGCACTGTACGGCTACACCTTC
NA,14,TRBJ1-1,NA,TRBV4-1,CASSQERENTEAFF,TGCGCCAGCAGCCAAGAGAGGGAAAACACTGAAGCTTTCTTT
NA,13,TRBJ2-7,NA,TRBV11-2,CASSFQAPYEQYF,TGTGCCAGCAGCTTCCAGGCTCCCTACGAGCAGTACTTC
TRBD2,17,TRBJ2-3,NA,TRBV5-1,CASSLGLAGGPTDTQYF,TGCGCCAGCAGCTTGGGACTAGCGGGAGGGCCCACAGATACGCAGTATTTT
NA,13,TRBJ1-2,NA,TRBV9,CASSTLGTASYTF,TGTGCCAGCAGCACCCTCGGGACGGCCAGTTACACCTTC
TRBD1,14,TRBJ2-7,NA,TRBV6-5,CASSYEGQGYEQYF,TGTGCCAGCAGTTACGAAGGACAGGGGTATGAGCAGTACTTC
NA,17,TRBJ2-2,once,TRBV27,CASSFQSRTDNTGELFF,TGTGCCAGCAGTTTCCAATCCAGGACGGATAACACCGGGGAGCTGTTTTTT
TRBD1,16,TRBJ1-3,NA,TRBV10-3,CAISSRDRASGNTIYF,TGTGCCATCAGTTCACGGGACAGGGCTTCTGGAAACACCATATATTTT
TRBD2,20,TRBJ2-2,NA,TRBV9,CASSERNSPGLAGDTGELFF,TGTGCCAGCAGCGAGCGAAACTCTCCGGGACTAGCGGGAGACACCGGGGAGCTGTTTTTT
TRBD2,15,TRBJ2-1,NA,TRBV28,CASSLTTSGTNEQFF,TGTGCCAGCAGTTTAACGACTAGCGGGACGAATGAGCAGTTCTTC
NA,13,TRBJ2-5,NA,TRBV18,CASSPRKEETQYF,TGTGCCAGCTCACCACGAAAAGAAGAGACCCAGTACTTC
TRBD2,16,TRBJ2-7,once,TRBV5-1,CASSLASPSGTYEQYF,TGCGCCAGCAGCTTGGCCTCGCCTAGCGGGACTTACGAGCAGTACTTC
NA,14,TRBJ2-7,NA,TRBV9,CASSVGFRTYEQYF,TGTGCCAGCAGCGTCGGGTTCCGGACCTACGAGCAGTACTTC
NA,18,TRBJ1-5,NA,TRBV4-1,CASSQGGQSGHSNQPQHF,TGCGCCAGCAGCCAAGGAGGGCAATCGGGTCATAGCAATCAGCCCCAGCATTTT